This is a list of T cell receptor beta chains from one sample in a study of glioma-infiltrating T cells after dendritic cell vaccination. Assay used: immunoSEQ multiplex PCR; TCRdb lists only in-frame clones, some missing. Of 80,000 to 100,000 clones listed, about 80% were seen once; the top ten hold under 7%. The source material was blood, sampled before dendritic cell vaccination. These receptors all stem from a human donor with glioblastoma. CDR3s include the opening cysteine and the closing phenylalanine or tryptophan. The order of the fields is clone size, V gene, J gene, D gene, CDR3 protein, CDR3 DNA. D genes are given only for firm matches. Size is stated for part of the rows, as once, few or many counts, or as a class when the clone is expanded.

abundance: few; v_gene: TRBV23-1; j_gene: TRBJ2-7; d_gene: .; CDR3aa: CASSPHLAGGVYEQYF; CDR3nt: TGCGCCAGCAGTCCCCATCTGGCGGGCGGGGTTTACGAGCAGTACTTC
abundance: .; v_gene: TRBV5-1; j_gene: TRBJ2-1; d_gene: TRBD2; CDR3aa: CASSFGVSGRGSSYNEQFF; CDR3nt: TGCGCCAGCAGCTTTGGGGTTAGCGGGAGGGGGAGCTCCTACAATGAGCAGTTCTTC
abundance: .; v_gene: TRBV5-4; j_gene: TRBJ2-7; d_gene: .; CDR3aa: CASSQPGSYEQYF; CDR3nt: TGTGCCAGCAGCCAACCGGGATCTTACGAGCAGTACTTC
abundance: .; v_gene: TRBV11-3; j_gene: TRBJ2-7; d_gene: TRBD1; CDR3aa: CASSLEGTGSHEQYF; CDR3nt: TGTGCCAGCAGCTTAGAGGGGACAGGGTCCCACGAGCAGTACTTC
abundance: .; v_gene: TRBV5-1; j_gene: TRBJ1-1; d_gene: .; CDR3aa: CASSPQQNMNTEAFF; CDR3nt: TGCGCCAGCAGCCCGCAACAGAACATGAACACTGAAGCTTTCTTT
abundance: .; v_gene: TRBV4-1; j_gene: TRBJ1-1; d_gene: .; CDR3aa: CASSFTGTLNTEAFF; CDR3nt: TGCGCCAGCAGCTTTACCGGGACACTGAACACTGAAGCTTTCTTT
abundance: .; v_gene: TRBV28; j_gene: TRBJ2-5; d_gene: .; CDR3aa: CASSFRTAQETQYF; CDR3nt: TGTGCCAGCAGTTTCCGGACAGCCCAAGAGACCCAGTACTTC
abundance: .; v_gene: TRBV28; j_gene: TRBJ2-7; d_gene: .; CDR3aa: CASSLLRVGRGGYEQYF; CDR3nt: TGTGCCAGCAGTTTACTTAGGGTCGGCAGGGGCGGCTACGAGCAGTACTTC
abundance: .; v_gene: TRBV9; j_gene: TRBJ2-3; d_gene: .; CDR3aa: CASSVAGDTQYF; CDR3nt: TGTGCCAGCAGCGTAGCGGGAGATACGCAGTATTTT
abundance: .; v_gene: TRBV29-1; j_gene: TRBJ2-7; d_gene: .; CDR3aa: CSSGGTARSLYEQYF; CDR3nt: TGCAGCTCCGGCGGGACCGCGAGATCACTCTACGAGCAGTACTTC
abundance: .; v_gene: TRBV29-1; j_gene: TRBJ1-1; d_gene: TRBD1; CDR3aa: CSVRQQGSDTEAFF; CDR3nt: TGCAGCGTCCGACAACAGGGGTCCGACACTGAAGCTTTCTTT
abundance: few; v_gene: TRBV6-5; j_gene: TRBJ1-5; d_gene: .; CDR3aa: CASSPTGHIPEPQHF; CDR3nt: TGTGCCAGCAGTCCCACGGGACATATACCGGAGCCCCAGCATTTT
abundance: .; v_gene: TRBV29-1; j_gene: TRBJ2-7; d_gene: TRBD1; CDR3aa: CSIGQGRNEQYF; CDR3nt: TGCAGCATTGGACAGGGTCGGAACGAGCAGTACTTC
abundance: few; v_gene: TRBV19; j_gene: TRBJ1-4; d_gene: .; CDR3aa: CASSIARLATNEKLFF; CDR3nt: TGTGCCAGTAGTATTGCCCGGCTAGCAACTAATGAAAAACTGTTTTTT